Sequencing of this TCR beta chain was carried out in a study of blood T cell repertoires in COVID-19. Looking at the study overall: Acute and convalescent COVID-19 samples came from the United States, Italy and Spain.

Trimming pared 2 bases from V and 4 bases from J, leaving 2 bases between. Looked up from germline, CDR1 is SGHTA and CDR2 is FQGNSA. The CDR3 extends over 11 amino acids. The assay was immunoSEQ multiplex PCR, and TCRdb's table has in-frame clones only and misses some. The sample records approximately 200,000 clones, 70% to 90% being singletons. The TCR comes from a human donor with active or convalescent COVID-19. The donor label of this sample is uncertain. This chain joins TRBV7-2 and TRBJ1-1, with D uncertain. Sequencing was carried out using peripheral blood. The CDR3: CASSLLTEAFF. As DNA, the CDR3 is TGTGCCAGCAGCTTACTCACTGAAGCTTTCTTT.